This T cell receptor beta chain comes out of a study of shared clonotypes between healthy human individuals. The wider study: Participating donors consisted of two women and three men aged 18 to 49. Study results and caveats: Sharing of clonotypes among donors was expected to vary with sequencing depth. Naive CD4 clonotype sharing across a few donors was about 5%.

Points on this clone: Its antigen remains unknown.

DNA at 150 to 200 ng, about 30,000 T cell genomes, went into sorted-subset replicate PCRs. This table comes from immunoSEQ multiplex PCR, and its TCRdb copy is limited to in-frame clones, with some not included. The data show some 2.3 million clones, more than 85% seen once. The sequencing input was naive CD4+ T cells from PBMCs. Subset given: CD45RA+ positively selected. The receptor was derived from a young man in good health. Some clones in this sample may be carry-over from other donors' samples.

The CDR3 loop is CASSEASGQETQYF. CDR3 in DNA: TGCGCCAGCAGTGAGGCTAGCGGCCAAGAGACCCAGTACTTC. V is TRBV10-1 and J is TRBJ2-5; 7 nucleotides agree with TRBD2. With V trimmed by 2 bases and J by 1 base, 1 base remained unmatched. The length of the CDR3 is 14 residues. CDR1 WNHNN and CDR2 SYGVQD come from the germline V gene (reference sequence).